This T cell receptor (beta chain) was identified in a study of metastatic and nonmetastatic thyroid tumors. This clone was seen repeatedly, ten times or more. No antigen is known for it. Regarding the study as a whole: A significant increase in TCR beta diversity was reportedly seen in malignant thyroid tumors relative to benign nodules, in blood and tumor.

TCRdb used MiXCR to call clones anew from the PCR reads. The sample lists about 69,000 clones, 14% occurring once. Germline V gives CDR1 MNHEY, CDR2 SMNVEV (reference sequence). This CDR3 contains 17 residues. Deletions cut 5 bases from V and 4 bases from J, with 23 bases between. No patient received treatment before thyroid surgery. V usage is TRBV27 and J usage is TRBJ1-2; possible D gene TRBD1, 5 bases. The sample consisted of blood. The receptor's source is a male donor with papillary thyroid cancer or a benign thyroid nodule (not recorded which). Some clones in this sample may be carry-over from other donors' samples. CDR3 amino acids: CASSRDVGGPHSYGYTF. CDR3 coding DNA: TGTGCCAGCAGTCGGGACGTTGGAGGTCCCCACTCCTATGGCTACACCTTC.